The rows below give T cell receptor beta chains drawn from one sample of a study of CD8+ T cells in alopecia areata. Profiled with immunoSEQ multiplex PCR; TCRdb holds only in-frame clones, not every one. The sample yields under 200,000 clones, approximately 57% seen once. Sequenced here: CD4+ T cells sorted from blood, sampled at week 24, from a patient treated with tofacitinib. The receptors here all came from a human donor with alopecia areata. Each CDR3 is given with its conserved first and last residue. D genes are given only for firm matches. The listing skips clone size in some rows; elsewhere it reads once, few, many or a size class.

>TRBD1|few|TRBJ2-1|TRBV30
TGTGCCTGGAGTTCGGGTCAGGGGGAATTACCGTTCTTC
CAWSSGQGELPFF
>.|.|TRBJ1-2|TRBV5-1
TGCGCCAGCAGCTTGACATGGGACTATGGCTACACCTTC
CASSLTWDYGYTF
>.|.|TRBJ1-5|TRBV27
TGTGCCAGCAGCCATAGCAATCAGCCCCAGCATTTT
CASSHSNQPQHF
>TRBD1|.|TRBJ2-7|TRBV7-9
TGTGCCAGCAGCTTAGAGGACAGGGTCTACGAGCAGTACTTC
CASSLEDRVYEQYF
>.|.|TRBJ2-6|TRBV30
TGTGCCTGGGGGTACTCTGGGGCCAACGTCCTGACTTTC
CAWGYSGANVLTF
>TRBD1|.|TRBJ2-7|TRBV7-9
TGTGCCAGCAGCTCCCGGGACAGGCTCTCCGAGCAGTACTTC
CASSSRDRLSEQYF
>TRBD1|once|TRBJ2-4|TRBV29-1
TGCAGCGCCTCGGACAGGCAAAAAAACATTCAGTACTTC
CSASDRQKNIQYF
>TRBD1|.|TRBJ2-7|TRBV15
TGTGCCACCAGCAGAGATCAGACAGGGGGCTACGAGCAGTACTTC
CATSRDQTGGYEQYF
>.|.|TRBJ2-1|TRBV25-1
TGTGCCAGCCGAGGGTACAATGAGCAGTTCTTC
CASRGYNEQFF
>TRBD1|once|TRBJ1-5|TRBV12-5
TGTGCTAGTGGGACAGATGGACAGGCCGTTTTTGGACAGCCCCAGCATTTT
CASGTDGQAVFGQPQHF
>TRBD2|few|TRBJ2-3|TRBV7-6
TGTGCCAGCAGCCAGGGACTAGCGGGGTCTAGCACAGATACGCAGTATTTT
CASSQGLAGSSTDTQYF
>.|.|TRBJ2-3|TRBV30
TGTGCCTGGAGTCAGACAGTACGAGATACGCAGTATTTT
CAWSQTVRDTQYF
>.|.|TRBJ1-1|TRBV29-1
TGCAGCGTTGAAGAATGGGTCCGGGACAACCCAGAAGCTTTCTTT
CSVEEWVRDNPEAFF
>.|few|TRBJ1-4|TRBV29-1
TGCAGCGCTGGGACTTCCGAAAAACTGTTTTTT
CSAGTSEKLFF
>.|.|TRBJ2-1|TRBV6-5
TGTGCCAGCAGTCTACGGACAGACTACAATGAGCAGTTCTTC
CASSLRTDYNEQFF
>.|once|TRBJ1-1|TRBV6-5
TGTGCCAGCAGTTTCGGGACGGGGAACACTGAAGCTTTCTTT
CASSFGTGNTEAFF
>.|.|TRBJ1-5|TRBV2
TGTGCCAGCAGTGTCGGCAGGGGACATCAGCCCCAGCATTTT
CASSVGRGHQPQHF
>.|.|TRBJ2-5|TRBV30
TGTGCCTGGACAAAGGTGGAGACCCAGTACTTC
CAWTKVETQYF
>TRBD2|.|TRBJ2-7|TRBV29-1
TGCAGCGTTGCTAGCGGGGATTCCTACGAGCAGTACTTC
CSVASGDSYEQYF
>.|.|TRBJ1-1|TRBV27
TGTGCCTGCAGTACCCTTCAGACAGGAATGAACACTGAAGCTTTCTTT
CACSTLQTGMNTEAFF
>.|few|TRBJ2-1|TRBV4-1
TGCGCCAGCAGCCAAGATGGGCGGGGACGGGATGAGCAGTTCTTC
CASSQDGRGRDEQFF
>TRBD1|.|TRBJ1-2|TRBV27
TGTGCCAGCAGAAGACAGGGAGGAGTCTATGGCTACACCTTC
CASRRQGGVYGYTF
>.|.|TRBJ2-5|TRBV11-3
TGTGCCAGCAGCCGCCAGACCCTACAGGGACGGGGGGAGACCCAGTACTTC
CASSRQTLQGRGETQYF
>.|.|TRBJ1-5|TRBV21-1
TGTGCCAGCAGCAGTCAGCCCCAGCATTTT
CASSSQPQHF
>.|.|TRBJ2-3|TRBV6-1
TGTGCCAGCAGTGCTCCCGGCCACACAGATACGCAGTATTTT
CASSAPGHTDTQYF
>.|.|TRBJ2-5|TRBV2
TGTGCCAGCTTCCCCAACCTGGGTGGCCAGTACTTC
CASFPNLGGQYF
>.|.|TRBJ2-6|TRBV4-1
TGCGCCAGCAGCCAAGGCAGCTCTGGGGCCAACGTCCTGACTTTC
CASSQGSSGANVLTF
>TRBD2|.|TRBJ2-1|TRBV6-1
TGTGCCAGCAGTTCGACTAGCGGGGGGAATGAGCAGTTCTTC
CASSSTSGGNEQFF
>.|.|TRBJ2-2|TRBV5-8
TGTGCCAGCAGCTTCATGCAAAACACCGGGGAGCTGTTTTTT
CASSFMQNTGELFF
>.|few|TRBJ2-5|TRBV7-2
TGTGCCAGCAGCTTCGGCCCGACGGAGACCCAGTACTTC
CASSFGPTETQYF
>.|.|TRBJ1-5|TRBV7-9
TGTGCCAGCAGCTTGTCCCGAAATCAGCCCCAGCATTTT
CASSLSRNQPQHF
>.|.|TRBJ2-2|TRBV5-1
TGCGCCAGCAGCTTGGGGCAGTCTGCGAACACCGGGGAGCTGTTTTTT
CASSLGQSANTGELFF
>TRBD1|.|TRBJ1-2|TRBV30
TGTGCCTGGAGTGCTGGACAGGGTCGGTATGGCTACACCTTC
CAWSAGQGRYGYTF
>.|.|TRBJ2-6|TRBV4-1
TGCGCCAGCAGCCAAGAACCAGCACAGGGCTCTGGGGCCAACGTCCTGACTTTC
CASSQEPAQGSGANVLTF
>.|.|TRBJ2-5|TRBV6-5
TGTGCCAGCACCTCCCCCGGAGGGAGCCGGGAGACCCAGTACTTC
CASTSPGGSRETQYF
>.|.|TRBJ2-7|TRBV5-6
TGTGCCAGCAGCTTGCGTTCTGGCAGCCTAACCTACGAGCAGTACTTC
CASSLRSGSLTYEQYF
>.|.|TRBJ2-2|TRBV29-1
TGCAGCGTTGGAGGTGGGAGTGGGGAGCTGTTTTTT
CSVGGGSGELFF
>.|.|TRBJ2-3|TRBV30
TGTGCCTGCGTCCGGCAAATTCAACCGCAGTATTTT
CACVRQIQPQYF